The clone carrying this T cell receptor (beta chain) was observed many times. The sample originates from a study of T cells in Graves' hyperthyroidism and ophthalmopathy. The V end lost 2 bases, the J end lost 5 bases, and 16 bases lay between the germline ends. The CDR3 consists of 16 residues. Germline CDR1 and CDR2: MDHEN and SYDVKM. TCR beta CDR3 sequences were amplified from RNA transcripts. With the HTBI primer set, the TCR CDR3 went through a first round of RT-PCR. TCRdb recomputed calls from the multiplex PCR reads with MiXCR, one row per CDR3 protein. In the table there are roughly 740,000 distinct CDR3 sequences, 16% of which are singletons.

V usage is TRBV28 and J usage is TRBJ2-1; D ambiguous. The clonotype originates from a young man with Graves' hyperthyroidism. The sequencing input was blood. DNA of the CDR3: TGTGCCAGCAGTTTAGGCAGTAGGATCTTAAACAATGAGCAGTTCTTC. Its translation: CASSLGSRILNNEQFF.